Listed below are T cell receptor beta chains from one sample, sequenced in a study of Graves' ophthalmopathy and Graves' hyperthyroidism. TCRdb used MiXCR to reprocess the multiplex PCR reads, holding one entry per CDR3 protein. The table lists under 200,000 distinct CDR3 sequences, roughly 37% of them singletons. The sample was peripheral blood. The origin of the receptors is a woman aged 40 to 50 with Graves' ophthalmopathy. The CDR3 runs from the conserved cysteine through the conserved F or W. Clone size is shown for a subset of rows, as once, few, many or a class of expanded clone.

v_gene	abundance	j_gene	CDR3aa
TRBV12-3/TRBV12-4	many	TRBJ2-7	CASSFGQGFSEQYF
TRBV6-1	NA	TRBJ2-7	CASSPEGEEGYEQYF
TRBV30	NA	TRBJ1-1	CAWSRTGARKAFF
TRBV9	NA	TRBJ1-2	CASSPRDSLNYGYTF
TRBV12-3/TRBV12-4	many	TRBJ1-2	CASSLGQGSGYTF
TRBV6-1	NA	TRBJ1-1	CATSPIDEAFF
TRBV6-1	once	TRBJ2-7	CASSPWDRGSYEQYF
TRBV12-3/TRBV12-4	few	TRBJ2-7	CASSPSLLGGLPYEQYF
TRBV29-1	NA	TRBJ2-7	CSAEASAPSYEQYF
TRBV11-2	NA	TRBJ2-5	CASSPSVVEETQYF
TRBV28	few	TRBJ1-3	CASTSGGLSSGNTIYF
TRBV20-1	many	TRBJ1-5	CSARGNNQPQHF
TRBV7-2	many	TRBJ2-5	CASSGGQAAETQYF
TRBV12-3/TRBV12-4	many	TRBJ2-7	CASGTGNSYEQYF
TRBV28	many	TRBJ1-2	CASSSGSYGYTF
TRBV28	NA	TRBJ2-2	CASSFRFDTPGLARTRELFF
TRBV6-2/TRBV6-3	many	TRBJ2-5	CASSYTDQETQYF
TRBV28	NA	TRBJ2-5	CVSTRDYGVYF
TRBV15	NA	TRBJ2-4	CATSRGEDIQYF
TRBV27	NA	TRBJ2-5	CASSIPGQQETQYF
TRBV27	many	TRBJ1-2	CASSSSRTGNRGYTF
TRBV24-1	many	TRBJ2-7	CATSERDSYEQYF
TRBV28	NA	TRBJ1-5	CASIQSRPNQPQHF